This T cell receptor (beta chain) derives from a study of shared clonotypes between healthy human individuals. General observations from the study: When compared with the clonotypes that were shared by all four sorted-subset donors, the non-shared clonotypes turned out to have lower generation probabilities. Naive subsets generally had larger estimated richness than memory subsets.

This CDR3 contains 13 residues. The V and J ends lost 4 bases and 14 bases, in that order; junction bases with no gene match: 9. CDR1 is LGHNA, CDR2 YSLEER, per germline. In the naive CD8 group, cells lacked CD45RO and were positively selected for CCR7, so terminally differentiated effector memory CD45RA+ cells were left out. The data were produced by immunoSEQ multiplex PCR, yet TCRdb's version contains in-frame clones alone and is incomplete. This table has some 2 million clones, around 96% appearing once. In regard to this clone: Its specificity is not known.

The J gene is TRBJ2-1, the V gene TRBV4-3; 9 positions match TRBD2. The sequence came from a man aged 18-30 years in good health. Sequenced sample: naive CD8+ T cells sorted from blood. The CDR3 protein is CASSLGPSGGKFF. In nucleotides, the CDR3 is TGCGCCAGCAGCCTGGGGCCCAGCGGGGGGAAGTTCTTC.